The 16 T cell receptor beta chains listed next were all sequenced from one sample in a study of identical twins. TCRdb used MiXCR to reprocess the 5' RACE reads, holding one entry per CDR3 protein. Altogether about 500,000 distinct CDR3 sequences are present, 14% being singletons, with the ten largest covering approximately 1%. The sample was also linked to a second study, of yellow fever vaccine responses in identical twins.

The sequenced sample consisted of CD4+ T cells sorted from blood. These receptors were obtained from a woman between 18 and 29 years old in good health.

In this sample, this clonotype turned up many times. V and J are TRBV5-1 and TRBJ2-5; D is unresolved. CDR3 size: 14 residues. From germline, CDR1 is SGHRS and CDR2 YFSETQ. V was shortened by 2 bases and J by 5 bases, with 13 bases between the two germline ends. The CDR3 DNA sequence: TGCGCCAGCAGCTTCCAATGGAATGGGGAGACCCAGTACTTC. Translating it yields CASSFQWNGETQYF.

This clonotype was seen only a few times. The chain joins TRBV12-3 or TRBV12-4 to TRBJ2-3; D might be TRBD1 (5 bases). The CDR3 is 15 residues long. V lost 7 bases, J lost 0 bases, and 14 bases lay in between. CDR3 coding DNA: TGTGCCAGCATCAAGGATACAGGTAGCACAGATACGCAGTATTTT. This codes for CASIKDTGSTDTQYF.

This clonotype appeared many times. The rearrangement links TRBV12-3 or TRBV12-4 to TRBJ2-2; either TRBD1 or TRBD2 may fit D (5 bases each). V dropped 0 bases and J dropped 0 bases, with 8 bases sitting between them. The CDR3 is made up of 16 amino acids. The CDR3 coding sequence is TGTGCCAGCAGTTTAGCTGGGGGATCGAACACCGGGGAGCTGTTTTTT. Its translation: CASSLAGGSNTGELFF.

This clonotype was seen a handful of times. The chain couples TRBV5-4 to TRBJ2-7; 7 bases fit TRBD2. The CDR3 loop spans 13 amino acids. Germline loops: CDR1 SGHNT, CDR2 YYREEE (reference sequence). The ends lost 0 bases at V and 10 bases at J; junction bases unmatched: 7. The CDR3 protein is CASSLDLAEPQYF. The CDR3 DNA reads as TGTGCCAGCAGCTTGGATCTAGCGGAGCCCCAGTACTTC.

This clonotype has more than one count but fewer than ten. This chain connects TRBV5-5 to TRBJ1-2; D perhaps matches TRBD1 (5 bases). In germline, CDR1 is SGHKS, CDR2 YYEKEE (reference sequence). The CDR3 contains 14 residues. Between the trimmed V and J ends, which lost 0 bases and 7 bases, there was a span of 13 bases. The CDR3 spells CASSLVAGPLGYTF. The CDR3, as DNA: TGTGCCAGCAGCTTGGTGGCAGGGCCCCTTGGCTACACCTTC. The entire variable domain, with the rest obtained from reference TRBV5-5 and TRBJ1-2, is as follows: DAGVTQSPTHLIKTRGQQVTLRCSPISGHKSVSWYQQVLGQGPQFIFQYYEKEERGRGNFPDRFSARQFPNYSSELNVNALLLGDSALYLCASSLVAGPLGYTFGSGTRLTVV.

As regards this clonotype: A much larger clone differs by one base, so this may be a read error. The V and J genes are TRBV12-3 or TRBV12-4 and TRBJ1-5; TRBD1 is a possible D gene (6 bases). CDR3 length: 15 residues. CDR3 DNA sequence: TGTACCAGCAGTTTGGGGGGGCAGATGGAGAGGCCCCAGCATTTT. The encoded protein is CTSSLGGQMERPQHF.

V usage is TRBV11-3 and J usage is TRBJ2-1; possibly TRBD1 for D (6 bases). Germline values: CDR1 SGHNT, CDR2 YENEEA. V gave up 5 bases and J gave up 9 bases, with 14 bases separating them. The CDR3 totals 13 residues. The CDR3 spells CASSLKTGREQFF. DNA for the CDR3: TGTGCCAGCAGCCTCAAAACAGGGCGTGAGCAGTTCTTC.

The chain links TRBV30 to TRBJ1-2; TRBD1 is a possible D gene (5 bases). Looked up from germline, CDR1 is GTSNPN and CDR2 is SVGIG (reference sequence). V lost 1 base to trimming and J lost 0 bases, with 6 bases between them. The CDR3 loop spans 13 amino acids. The CDR3 spells CAWSDRTNYGYTF. The CDR3, as DNA: TGTGCCTGGAGTGACAGGACTAACTATGGCTACACCTTC.

The chain carries TRBV3-1 and TRBJ2-7, with D perhaps TRBD1 (6 bases). From germline, CDR1 is LGHDT and CDR2 YNNKEL (reference sequence). This CDR3 is built from 15 residues. The V end lost 1 base, the J end lost 3 bases, and 13 bases lay between the germline ends. The CDR3 DNA reads TGTGCCAGCAGCCAAGTTCCGGACAGAAACTACGAGCAGTACTTC. It specifies CASSQVPDRNYEQYF.

This clonotype was detected a few times. V gene TRBV4-3 combines with J gene TRBJ2-3; 10 bases align to TRBD2. The ends lost 4 bases at V and 5 bases at J; junction bases unmatched: 18. The germline V gene encodes CDR1 LGHNA and CDR2 YSLEER. The CDR3 runs 19 residues. The CDR3 DNA reads as TGCGCCAGCAGCCGGGAACGTTCGGCTAGCGGGAGCACCAGAGATACGCAGTATTTT. It yields the protein CASSRERSASGSTRDTQYF.

This clonotype was seen only a few times. As DNA, the CDR3 is TGCGCCAGCAGCCAAAGGAGGGGAGGGACAGATACGCAGTATTTT. Translating it yields CASSQRRGGTDTQYF. The chain combines TRBV4-3 with TRBJ2-3, with 7 positions matching TRBD2. The trim removed 2 bases at V and 3 bases at J, leaving 5 bases unmatched. This CDR3 contains 15 residues. Per germline, CDR1 LGHNA and CDR2 YSLEER.

This clonotype was detected only a few times. The chain joins TRBV7-2 to TRBJ2-2; D may be TRBD2 (7 bases). Germline assignment: CDR1 SGHTA and CDR2 FQGNSA. The CDR3 is 18 amino acids. Between the trimmed V and J ends, which lost 3 bases and 4 bases, there was a span of 21 bases. CDR3 loop: CASSFRGGQGGVTGELFF. CDR3 nucleotide sequence: TGTGCCAGCAGCTTCCGTGGGGGCCAAGGGGGGGTCACCGGGGAGCTGTTTTTT.

This clonotype was recorded a few times. This chain uses TRBV6-5 with TRBJ2-7; D unclear. The CDR3 is 16 amino acids. Germline V lookup: CDR1 MNHEY, CDR2 SVGAGI. Trimming shortened V by 0 bases and J by 5 bases, and 17 bases separated the two germline ends. The CDR3 is CASSYSPKIGLNEQYF. CDR3 sequence (DNA): TGTGCCAGCAGTTACTCCCCTAAGATAGGTCTGAACGAGCAGTACTTC.

This clonotype was recorded many times. V is TRBV6-5 and J is TRBJ2-7; 8 bases line up with TRBD1. Trimming cost V 2 bases and J 4 bases; bases outside gene matches: 4. Germline lookup yields CDR1 MNHEY and CDR2 SVGAGI. The CDR3 length is 14 residues. Here the CDR3 reads CASSYGDRGYEQYF. For the CDR3, the DNA is TGTGCCAGCAGTTACGGAGACAGGGGTTACGAGCAGTACTTC.

To note about this clonotype: An end of the junction does not agree with germline; a read error may underlie this. The chain recombines TRBV7-6 with TRBJ2-3; D ambiguous. CDR3 length: 14 residues. CDR1 and CDR2 from the germline V gene are SGHVS and FNYEAQ. CDR3 DNA: TGTGCCAGCAGCGGTTTTACCGACACAGATACGCACTATTTT. It yields the protein CASSGFTDTDTHYF.

In this sample, this clonotype turned up a few times. The chain carries TRBV27 and TRBJ2-7; D might be TRBD2 (6 bases). This CDR3 is built from 17 residues. CDR1 MNHEY and CDR2 SMNVEV come from the germline V gene (reference sequence). V lost 4 bases, J lost 1 base, and 20 bases lay in between. The CDR3 region is CASSSTPAPAGSYEQYF. The CDR3 region has the DNA TGTGCCAGCAGTTCGACCCCGGCCCCGGCGGGATCCTACGAGCAGTACTTC.